Shown below are 21 T cell receptor beta chains from a single sample sequenced in a study of molecular identifiers for immune sequencing clone quantification. TCRdb re-called the PCR reads through MiXCR, storing one row per CDR3 protein. Counted here are more than 450,000 distinct CDR3 sequences, around 25% occurring once; the ten biggest clones make up around 0.8%. Material: naive CD8+ T cells from blood, with Jurkat cell RNA spiked in. Indicated subset: FACS-sorted CD8+CD4-CCR7+CD45RA+ naive T cells. All receptors come from a human donor in good health. Some libraries in this study had Jurkat cell RNA spiked in.

A few counts support this clonotype. The chain couples TRBV5-5 to TRBJ2-7, with 7 bases matching TRBD2. Germline V gene sequence: CDR1 SGHKS, CDR2 YYEKEE (reference sequence). The J segment lost 0 bases and the V segment lost 2 bases, leaving 8 bases of the junction unmatched. This CDR3 contains 16 residues. The CDR3, as DNA: TGTGCCAGCAGCTTCGCCGGGGGGTCGTTCTCCTACGAGCAGTACTTC. This translates into CASSFAGGSFSYEQYF.

This clonotype was counted a few times. The rearrangement uses TRBV19 and TRBJ1-5; D is unclear. The germline V gene encodes CDR1 LNHDA and CDR2 SQIVND (reference sequence). The CDR3 length is 14 residues. Trimming shortened V by 7 bases and J by 6 bases, and 16 bases separated the two germline ends. DNA for the CDR3: TGTGCCAGTAATCTGGGTGGGGTTTTTCAGCCCCAGCATTTT. Translating gives CASNLGGVFQPQHF.

This clonotype came up many times. The chain recombines TRBV5-1 with TRBJ1-2, with D unclear. CDR3 length: 13 amino acids. V lost 4 bases and J lost 5, with 12 bases in between. Germline CDR1 reads SGHRS; CDR2 reads YFSETQ. Here the CDR3 DNA reads TGCGCCAGCAGCGGGCCATCCCAATATGGCTACACCTTC. Translation: CASSGPSQYGYTF.

The chain combines TRBV6-1 with TRBJ2-7; no clear D. V lost 9 bases to trimming and J lost 4 bases, with 22 bases between them. Germline V gene data show CDR1 as MNHNS and CDR2 as SASEGT. This CDR3 spans 15 amino acids. CDR3 DNA: TGTGCCAGTAAGACAAATTCACCCTATTTTTACGAGCAGTACTTC. This sequence encodes CASKTNSPYFYEQYF.

The gene calls are TRBV20-1 and TRBJ1-3; D may be TRBD1 (5 bases). V dropped 2 bases and J dropped 0 bases, with 14 bases sitting between them. CDR3 size: 16 residues. Germline V lookup: CDR1 DFQATT, CDR2 SNEGSKA (reference sequence). The CDR3 DNA reads as TGCAGTGCTAGAAGGCCCGGGACCAGCTCTGGAAACACCATATATTTT. It encodes CSARRPGTSSGNTIYF.

Concerning this clonotype: A read error may be the cause here, since a much bigger clone is one base away. The chain carries TRBV2 and TRBJ2-3; D possibly corresponds to TRBD2 (6 bases). Germline loops: CDR1 SNHLY, CDR2 FYNNEI. V was cut by 0 bases and J by 2 bases, with 21 bases left in between. This CDR3 comprises 19 residues. The CDR3 protein is CASSEALSPGVAHTDTQYF. The DNA of the CDR3 is TGTGCCAGCAGTGAAGCGCTTTCCCCGGGAGTCGCCCACACAGATACGCAGTATTTT.

In its sample, this clonotype was seen a few times. The chain links TRBV7-3 to TRBJ1-1, with unresolved D. Trimming removed 3 bases at V and 0 bases at J, with 5 bases between. Germline V lookup: CDR1 SGHTA, CDR2 FQGTGA. The CDR3 extends over 13 amino acids. The CDR3 here is CASSFLLNTEAFF. In DNA, the CDR3 is TGTGCCAGCAGCTTTCTCTTGAACACTGAAGCTTTCTTT.

This clonotype was seen a handful of times. This rearrangement joins TRBV5-3 to TRBJ2-7; 8 nucleotides agree with TRBD1. TRBV5-3 is placed among ORFs of uncertain function. V trimming: 10 bases; J trimming: 6 bases; junction bases outside the gene matches: 18. The CDR3 length is 15 residues. The CDR3 sequence is CASHRPGTGRLEQYF. In DNA, the CDR3 is TGTGCCTCCCACCGGCCCGGGACAGGTCGTCTCGAGCAGTACTTC.

This clonotype has a handful of counts. The chain joins TRBV19 to TRBJ2-7; 8 nucleotides align to TRBD1. With 3 bases clipped from V and 4 bases from J, the junction kept 5 bases outside the gene matches. This CDR3 has 14 residues. Germline CDR1 LNHDA, CDR2 SQIVND (reference sequence). This CDR3 is CASSIATGDYEQYF. CDR3 bases: TGTGCCAGTAGTATTGCGACAGGGGATTACGAGCAGTACTTC.

Concerning this clonotype itself: The junction differs from germline at one of its ends, possibly a read error. This chain uses TRBV30 with TRBJ1-5, with 9 bases matching TRBD1. The CDR3 runs 14 residues. Germline assignment: CDR1 GTSNPN and CDR2 SVGIG (reference sequence). The CDR3 DNA is TGTGCCTGGAGTGATGGGACAGGGCGACAGCCCCGGCATTTT. Translated: CAWSDGTGRQPRHF.

This clonotype was seen a single time. A clone one base away is much larger, so this may be a read error. The chain uses TRBV5-4 and TRBJ2-7; TRBD2 matches 10 bases. V trimming: 7 bases; J trimming: 0 bases; junction bases outside the gene matches: 7. Germline assignment: CDR1 SGHNT and CDR2 YYREEE (reference sequence). This CDR3 region has 15 residues. In nucleotides, the CDR3 is TGTGCCAGCCGCTCCTCTAGCGGGAGCTCCTACGAGCAGTACTTC. Translating it yields CASRSSSGSSYEQYF. Full variable domain (outside the CDR3, taken from reference TRBV5-4 and TRBJ2-7): ETGVTQSPTHLIKTRGQQVTLRCSSQSGHNTVSWYQQALGQGPQFIFQYYREEENGRGNFPPRFSGLQFPNYSSELNVNALELDDSALYLCASRSSSGSSYEQYFGPGTRLTVT.

This clonotype was counted a few times. This chain links TRBV5-5 with TRBJ1-1; D is uncertain. Per the germline V gene, CDR1 is SGHKS and CDR2 is YYEKEE (reference sequence). The CDR3 has 14 residues. The ends were cut back, 4 bases at V and 1 base at J, with 11 bases in the middle. CDR3 DNA sequence: TGTGCCAGCAGCGATGAAATAAGGAACACTGAAGCTTTCTTT. Translation: CASSDEIRNTEAFF.

The table lists this clonotype with many counts. The gene calls are TRBV25-1 and TRBJ1-5; D unclear. The CDR3 sequence is 14 residues long. V lost 8 bases and J lost 2, with 13 bases in between. Germline CDR1 reads MGHDK; CDR2 reads SYGVNS. CDR3 in DNA: TGTGCCAGCTCGACACGAATGGGCAATCAGCCCCAGCATTTT. Its protein is CASSTRMGNQPQHF.

In regard to this clonotype: The conserved closing phenylalanine or tryptophan is absent in this CDR3, likely reflecting a read error. The chain combines TRBV7-6 with TRBJ1-4; perhaps TRBD1 as D (5 bases). CDR3 size: 14 residues. Trimming removed 3 bases from V and 7 bases from J, with 12 bases in between. CDR1 SGHVS and CDR2 FNYEAQ come from the germline V gene. The CDR3 DNA follows: TGTGCCAGCAGCTTTTTAGTAGGGACTGAAAAACTGTTTTCT. Its translation is CASSFLVGTEKLFS.

This clonotype was observed a handful of times. This chain uses TRBV15 with TRBJ1-2, with D unclear. The CDR3 sequence is 12 residues long. V gave up 7 bases and J gave up 10 bases, with 16 bases separating them. Germline-derived CDR1 and CDR2 are LNHNV and YYDKDF (reference sequence). The DNA of the CDR3 is TGTGCCACCACCCTACGAGAGGCATCCTACACCTTC. Its protein is CATTLREASYTF.

On this clonotype itself: A much larger clone differs from this one at a single base, so this may be a read error. The chain combines TRBV4-3 with TRBJ2-7; TRBD2 might be the D (5 bases). The CDR3 extends over 14 amino acids. The V gene's germline CDR1 is LGHNA and CDR2 YSLEER. The CDR3 coding sequence is TGCGCCAGCAGCCAAGATAGCGCGGCGTACGAGCGGTACTTC. Amino acid sequence: CASSQDSAAYERYF.

This clonotype showed up just a few times. V and J are TRBV12-5 and TRBJ2-1; TRBD2 matches at 12 bases. This CDR3 is built from 17 residues. After removal of 2 bases from V and 4 bases from J, the junction contained 6 bases not matched to a gene. Germline CDR1 LGHNT, CDR2 FRNRAP. The CDR3 reads CASGLSLAGGLYNEQFF. In DNA, the CDR3 is TGTGCTAGTGGTTTGTCTCTAGCGGGAGGGCTTTACAATGAGCAGTTCTTC. Supplemented by reference TRBV12-5 and TRBJ2-1, the full variable domain reads DARVTQTPRHKVTEMGQEVTMRCQPILGHNTVFWYRQTMMQGLELLAYFRNRAPLDDSGMPKDRFSAEMPDATLATLKIQPSEPRDSAVYFCASGLSLAGGLYNEQFFGPGTRLTVL.

Note on this clonotype: Given the absence of the conserved phenylalanine or tryptophan at the CDR3 end, a read error is likely. The V gene is TRBV24-1, the J gene TRBJ2-7; weak D call: TRBD2 (5 bases). V lost 4 bases, J lost 1 base, and 13 bases lay in between. The CDR3 length is 15 residues. Germline assignment: CDR1 KGHDR and CDR2 SFDVKD. CDR3 sequence: CATSDMDCLSYEQYS. DNA for the CDR3: TGTGCCACCAGTGACATGGACTGCCTTTCCTACGAGCAGTACTCC.

This clonotype has at least ten counts. This chain uses TRBV20-1 with TRBJ2-2, with 7 bases identical to TRBD1. Germline CDR1 is DFQATT and CDR2 is SNEGSKA (reference sequence). Unmatched junction bases numbered 5, after V lost 5 bases and J lost 2 bases. This CDR3 comprises 14 residues. The CDR3 is CSAGNRGNTGELFF. The CDR3 coding sequence is TGCAGTGCTGGCAACAGGGGTAACACCGGGGAGCTGTTTTTT.

The table lists this clonotype with a few counts. The gene calls are TRBV29-1 and TRBJ1-1, with 7 bases lining up with TRBD1. Germline V CDR1 and CDR2: SQVTM, ANQGSEA. The CDR3 extends over 14 amino acids. With 6 bases clipped from V and 1 base from J, the junction kept 8 bases outside the gene matches. The CDR3: CSVRKGQTNTEAFF. CDR3 DNA sequence: TGCAGCGTGAGAAAGGGACAGACGAACACTGAAGCTTTCTTT. Complete variable domain (other parts from reference TRBV29-1 and TRBJ1-1): SAVISQKPSRDICQRGTSLTIQCQVDSQVTMMFWYRQQPGQSLTLIATANQGSEATYESGFVIDKFPISRPNLTFSTLTVSNMSPEDSSIYLCSVRKGQTNTEAFFGQGTRLTVV.

The chain combines TRBV27 with TRBJ2-1, with 8 bases matching TRBD1. Germline CDR1 reads MNHEY; CDR2 reads SMNVEV (reference sequence). The CDR3 loop spans 16 amino acids. Losses at the gene ends were 4 bases for V and 2 bases for J; bases not matched to a gene: 7. The chain's CDR3 is CASSSQGVEAYNEQFF. The DNA for the CDR3 is TGTGCCAGCAGTTCACAGGGGGTGGAAGCCTACAATGAGCAGTTCTTC.